This TCR beta chain was observed in a study of post-analysis software for immune sequencing data. Findings and limits, study-wide: Same-batch samples co-clustered strongly by F measure.

Concerning this clonotype: As yet, its antigen is unknown.

cDNA libraries of TCR beta carried unique molecular identifiers. Researchers reported 520,000 or so cDNA molecules coming from about 0.98 to 11 million T cells. TCRdb re-derived calls from the PCR reads in MiXCR, one entry per CDR3 protein. The table lists hundreds of thousands of distinct CDR3 sequences, under 70% of them singletons, with around 4.5% in the top ten. The specimen sequenced was blood. The receptor was isolated from a girl aged 5-17 years with multiple sclerosis.

CDR3 protein: CSARDYGTASNQPQHF. The DNA for the CDR3 is TGCAGTGCTAGAGATTACGGGACAGCGAGCAATCAGCCCCAGCATTTT. The chain is built from TRBV20-1 and TRBJ1-5; the match to TRBD1 covers 7 bases. V dropped 0 bases and J dropped 1; count of bases not matched to a gene: 6. The V gene's germline CDR1 is DFQATT and CDR2 SNEGSKA (reference sequence). The CDR3 has 16 amino acids.